Listed here are 3 T cell receptor beta chains from one sample, sequenced in a study of cytomegalovirus exposure and HLA in healthy donors. With 60 Vbeta and 13 Jbeta primers, the PCR was carried out. Using immunoSEQ multiplex PCR, the repertoire was profiled, and TCRdb retains in-frame clones only, with some absent. The sample includes more than 65,000 clones, 60% to 85% of them seen just once. Material for sequencing was PBMCs. Every receptor here comes from a man between 18 and 35 years old in good health and CMV-seropositive.

This clone turned up a few times. Other DNA sequences in this sample translate to the same CDR3. The CDR3 protein is CASSPGQGGEKLFF. The DNA of the CDR3 is TGCGCCAGCAGCCCCGGACAGGGCGGCGAAAAACTGTTTTTT. V gene TRBV5-1 combines with J gene TRBJ1-4; 8 bases agree with TRBD1. V shed 4 bases, J shed 8 bases, and the junction held 7 bases outside the gene matches. CDR1 and CDR2 from the germline V gene are SGHRS and YFSETQ. The CDR3 covers 14 residues. The variable domain in full, completed from reference TRBV5-1 and TRBJ1-4, reads KAGVTQTPRYLIKTRGQQVTLSCSPISGHRSVSWYQQTPGQGLQFLFEYFSETQRNKGNFPGRFSGRQFSNSRSEMNVSTLELGDSALYLCASSPGQGGEKLFFGSGTQLSVL.

The chain links TRBV5-4 to TRBJ2-5; possibly TRBD1 for D (5 bases). Germline V CDR1 and CDR2: SGHNT, YYREEE (reference sequence). The CDR3 is 14 amino acids. V was clipped by 3 bases and J by 3 bases, with 12 bases between them. The CDR3 is CASSSQQGEETQYF. CDR3 nucleotides: TGTGCCAGCAGCTCGCAACAAGGGGAAGAGACCCAGTACTTC. The complete variable domain, with remaining parts taken from reference TRBV5-4 and TRBJ2-5, reads ETGVTQSPTHLIKTRGQQVTLRCSSQSGHNTVSWYQQALGQGPQFIFQYYREEENGRGNFPPRFSGLQFPNYSSELNVNALELDDSALYLCASSSQQGEETQYFGPGTRLLVL.

The chain employs TRBV4-1 and TRBJ2-7; D perhaps matches TRBD1 (6 bases). The CDR3 totals 16 residues. V lost 2 bases and J lost 2, with 16 bases in between. CDR1 MGHRA and CDR2 YSYEKL come from the germline V gene. The DNA of the CDR3 is TGCGCCAGCAGCCAAAGTCACCCGGACAGTACCTACGAGCAGTACTTC. It codes for CASSQSHPDSTYEQYF.